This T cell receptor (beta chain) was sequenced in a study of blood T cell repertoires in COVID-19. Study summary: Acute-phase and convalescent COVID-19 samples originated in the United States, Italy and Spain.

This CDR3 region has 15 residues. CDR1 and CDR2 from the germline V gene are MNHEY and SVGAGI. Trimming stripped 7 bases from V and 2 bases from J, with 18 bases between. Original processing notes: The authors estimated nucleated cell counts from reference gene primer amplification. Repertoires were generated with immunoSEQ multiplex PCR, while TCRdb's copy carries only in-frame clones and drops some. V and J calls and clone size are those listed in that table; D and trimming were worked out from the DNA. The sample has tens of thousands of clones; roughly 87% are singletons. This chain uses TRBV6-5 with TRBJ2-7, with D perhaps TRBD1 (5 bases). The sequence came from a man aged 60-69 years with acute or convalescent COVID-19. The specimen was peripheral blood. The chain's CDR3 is CASTDLPGFPYEQYF. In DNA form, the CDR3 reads TGTGCCAGCACCGACCTCCCAGGGTTTCCCTACGAGCAGTACTTC.